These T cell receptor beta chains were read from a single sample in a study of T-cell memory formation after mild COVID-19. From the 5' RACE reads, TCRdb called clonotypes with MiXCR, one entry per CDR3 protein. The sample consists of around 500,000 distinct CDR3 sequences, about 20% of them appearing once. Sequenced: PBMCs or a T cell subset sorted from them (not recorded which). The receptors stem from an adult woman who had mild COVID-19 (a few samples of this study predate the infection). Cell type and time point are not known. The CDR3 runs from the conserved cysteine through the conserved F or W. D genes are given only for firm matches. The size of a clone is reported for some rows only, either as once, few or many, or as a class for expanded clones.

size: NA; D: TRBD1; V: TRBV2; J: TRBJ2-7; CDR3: CASSGQGEQYF; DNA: TGTGCCAGCAGTGGACAGGGCGAGCAGTACTTC
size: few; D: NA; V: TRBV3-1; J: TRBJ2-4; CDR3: CASSQGTVAKNIQYF; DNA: TGTGCCAGCAGCCAAGGGACGGTAGCCAAAAACATTCAGTACTTC
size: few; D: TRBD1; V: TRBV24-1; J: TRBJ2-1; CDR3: CATSSRDRGRGEQFF; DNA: TGTGCCACCTCTTCCCGGGACAGGGGGCGTGGTGAGCAGTTCTTC
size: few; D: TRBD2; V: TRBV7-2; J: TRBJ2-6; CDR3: CASSLRGGATGANVLTF; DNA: TGTGCCAGCTCCCTGCGCGGGGGGGCCACTGGGGCCAACGTCCTGACTTTC
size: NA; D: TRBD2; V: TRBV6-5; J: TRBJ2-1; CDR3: CASRGTSGPSYNEQFF; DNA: TGTGCCAGCAGGGGGACTAGCGGGCCTTCCTACAATGAGCAGTTCTTC
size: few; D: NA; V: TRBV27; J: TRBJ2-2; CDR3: CASSTPRRGQVYTGELFF; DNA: TGTGCCAGCAGCACTCCCCGCCGGGGCCAAGTCTACACCGGGGAGCTGTTTTTT
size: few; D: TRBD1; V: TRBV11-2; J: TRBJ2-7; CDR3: CASSLATGGRKSYEQYF; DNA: TGTGCCAGCAGCTTAGCGACAGGGGGACGAAAGTCCTACGAGCAGTACTTC
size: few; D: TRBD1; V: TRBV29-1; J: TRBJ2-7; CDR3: CSVGTGLGEQYF; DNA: TGCAGCGTTGGGACAGGGCTTGGCGAGCAGTACTTC
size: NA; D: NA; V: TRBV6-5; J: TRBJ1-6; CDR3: CASSWTERASYNSPLHF; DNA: TGTGCCAGCAGTTGGACGGAAAGAGCCTCCTATAATTCACCCCTCCACTTT
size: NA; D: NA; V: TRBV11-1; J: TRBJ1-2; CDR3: CASSSPAWGDYGYTF; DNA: TGTGCCAGCAGCTCCCCTGCATGGGGGGACTATGGCTACACCTTC
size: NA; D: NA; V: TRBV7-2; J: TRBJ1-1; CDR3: CASSLGVWGPGTEAFF; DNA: TGTGCCAGCAGCTTAGGAGTATGGGGTCCAGGCACTGAAGCTTTCTTT
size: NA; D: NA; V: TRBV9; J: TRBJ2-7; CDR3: CASSGRDNSYEQYF; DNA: TGTGCCAGCAGCGGTCGGGACAACTCCTACGAGCAGTACTTC
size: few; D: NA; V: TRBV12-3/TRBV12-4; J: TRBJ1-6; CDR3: CASSWTDNSPLHF; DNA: TGTGCCAGCAGTTGGACAGATAATTCACCCCTCCACTTT
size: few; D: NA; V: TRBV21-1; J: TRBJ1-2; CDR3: CASSKEIERNYGYTF; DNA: TGTGCCAGCAGCAAAGAGATCGAGAGGAACTATGGCTACACCTTC
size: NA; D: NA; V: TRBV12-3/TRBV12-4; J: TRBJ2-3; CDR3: CASRRHYTDTQYF; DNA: TGTGCCAGCAGGCGACACTACACAGATACGCAGTATTTT
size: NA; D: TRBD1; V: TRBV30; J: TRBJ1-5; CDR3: CAWNRQGAGNQPQHF; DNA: TGTGCCTGGAACCGACAGGGGGCAGGCAATCAGCCCCAGCATTTT
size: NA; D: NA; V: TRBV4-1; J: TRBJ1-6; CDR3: CASSQDIANSPLHF; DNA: TGCGCCAGCAGCCAAGATATTGCGAATTCACCCCTCCACTTT
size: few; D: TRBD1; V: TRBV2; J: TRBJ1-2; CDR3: CASSLQGKANYGYTF; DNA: TGTGCCAGCAGTTTACAGGGGAAGGCTAACTATGGCTACACCTTC
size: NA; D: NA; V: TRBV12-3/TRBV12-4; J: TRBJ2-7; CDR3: CASSPIVRSPYF; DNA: TGTGCCAGCAGTCCCATAGTCCGGTCCCCGTACTTC
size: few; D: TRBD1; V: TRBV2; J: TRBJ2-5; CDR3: CASSSPWDSQETQYF; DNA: TGTGCCAGCAGCTCCCCGTGGGACAGCCAAGAGACCCAGTACTTC
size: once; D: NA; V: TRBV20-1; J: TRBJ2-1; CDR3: CSASGSPRSSYNEQFF; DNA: TGCAGTGCTAGCGGGAGCCCCAGGAGCTCCTACAATGAGCAGTTCTTC
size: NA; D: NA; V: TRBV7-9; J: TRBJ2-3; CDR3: CASSLRPSGGPADTQYF; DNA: TGTGCCAGCAGCTTACGCCCGTCGGGGGGCCCGGCAGATACGCAGTATTTT
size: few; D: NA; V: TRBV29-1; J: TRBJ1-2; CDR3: CSVGQDYGYTF; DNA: TGCAGCGTTGGACAAGACTATGGCTACACCTTC
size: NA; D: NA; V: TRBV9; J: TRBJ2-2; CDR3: CASSVSTASTGELFF; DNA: TGTGCCAGCAGCGTATCAACAGCGAGCACCGGGGAGCTGTTTTTT